The clone carrying this T cell receptor (beta chain) was found many times. Its matching antigen is unknown. This record belongs to a study of T cell repertoires in cytomegalovirus infection. The wider study: Public TCR beta signatures marked donors with CMV infection and the matching HLA. Notes on the study in general: CMV carriers with the relevant HLA were identified by cumulative public TCR beta family frequency. HLA-C-restricted CMV-specific TCR beta clonotypes were dominant in the ex vivo response.

The CDR3 is made up of 12 amino acids. Germline V gene sequence: CDR1 SEHNR, CDR2 FQNEAQ (reference sequence). V gave up 5 bases and J gave up 2 bases, with 5 bases separating them. TCRdb reprocessed the reads with MiXCR, giving one entry per CDR3 protein. The data contain approximately 200,000 distinct CDR3 sequences, over 20% of them seen just once; the ten biggest clones take up 15% to 20%. The sample was CD8+ T cells from PBMCs. This TCR was recovered from a human donor in good health (CMV status not recorded). Some clones in this sample may be carry-over from other donors' samples. The chain uses TRBV7-9 and TRBJ2-3; no definite D call. The CDR3, as DNA: TGTGCCAGCAGCCCCACCACAGATACGCAGTATTTT. This codes for CASSPTTDTQYF.